This T cell receptor (beta chain) emerged from a study of blood T cell repertoires in COVID-19. At the level of the study: COVID-19 samples, acute and convalescent, were from the United States, Italy and Spain. Sources were T cells, B-cell-depleted T cells, or PBMCs; the material itself was cDNA or gDNA.

This CDR3 is 14 amino acids long. CDR1 MNHEY and CDR2 SVGAGI come from the germline V gene. V lost 10 bases, J lost 0 bases, and 8 bases stayed unmatched. This clone was counted a single time. Per the study methods: Estimated nucleated cell counts came from reference gene primer amplification. Sequencing used immunoSEQ multiplex PCR; TCRdb keeps in-frame clones, though not all of them. Clone size and the V and J calls come from that table; the DNA yielded D and trimming. The profile shows 110,000 or so clones, around 82% of them singletons. The receptor was derived from a human donor in a cohort sampled during active or convalescent COVID-19. Sequencing used peripheral blood. This sequence joins TRBV6-5 and TRBJ1-1; TRBD1 aligns across 7 bases. The CDR3 sequence: CATNRGIMNTEAFF. CDR3 in DNA: TGTGCCACCAACAGGGGAATAATGAACACTGAAGCTTTCTTT.